This section outlines one T cell receptor beta chain sequence together with its context. Its specificity is unknown. Diagnostic decisions used clinical symptoms, serum thyroxine and TRAb, thyroid ultrasound and orbital computed tomography. Blood dates from first hyperthyroidism diagnosis, before any ophthalmopathy symptoms. TCR beta CDR3 regions were amplified from RNA transcripts. When the TCR CDR3 underwent first-round RT-PCR, the HTBI primer set was used. MiXCR, applied by TCRdb to the multiplex PCR reads, yields one record per CDR3 protein. The sample lists around 380,000 distinct CDR3 sequences, roughly 14% seen once, with around 21% in the top ten. The data are from a study of T cells in Graves' hyperthyroidism and ophthalmopathy. About the research overall: Staff took peripheral blood when the initial diagnosis was made, before any treatment began. General observations from the study: Most thyroid clonotypes that were expanded above 0.001 also turned up in blood.

V dropped 4 bases and J dropped 10; count of bases not matched to a gene: 13. Germline loops: CDR1 SGHVS, CDR2 FNYEAQ. This CDR3 spans 15 amino acids. This TCR was sampled from a man younger than 40 with Graves' hyperthyroidism that later progressed to Graves' ophthalmopathy. The chain links TRBV7-6 to TRBJ1-3; TRBD1 aligns across 7 bases. Input material: blood. This chain's CDR3 is CASSSWPDSQGTIYF. The CDR3 coding sequence is TGTGCCAGCAGCTCTTGGCCAGACTCACAGGGGACCATATATTTT.